Below are 9 T cell receptor beta chains sequenced from a single sample in a study of cytomegalovirus exposure and HLA in healthy donors. 60 Vbeta and 13 Jbeta primers were used in PCR. The repertoire was sequenced with immunoSEQ multiplex PCR; TCRdb's copy has only in-frame clones and lacks some. Among roughly 200,000 clones, roughly 90% were seen once, and the ten largest hold 0.31%. The sequencing sample was made of PBMCs. Every receptor here comes from a woman under 40 in good health and CMV-seronegative.

The V gene is TRBV10-3, the J gene TRBJ2-1; 11 bases align to TRBD2. V shed 5 bases and J 7 bases; nucleotides not matched to a gene: 7. This CDR3 has 15 residues. CDR1 and CDR2 (germline): ENHRY, SYGVKD. DNA for the CDR3: TGTGCCATCAGTTCAACTAGCGGGAGTGGAAATGAGCAGTTCTTC. Its protein product is CAISSTSGSGNEQFF.

The chain has TRBV28 and TRBJ1-2, with 7 bases aligning to TRBD1. CDR3 length: 16 residues. Germline CDR1 and CDR2: MDHEN and SYDVKM. V shed 3 bases, J shed 4 bases, and the junction held 11 bases outside the gene matches. The CDR3 reads CASSFLLGTVGYGYTF. For the CDR3, the DNA is TGTGCCAGCAGTTTCTTACTTGGGACAGTGGGCTATGGCTACACCTTC.

V usage is TRBV9 and J usage is TRBJ2-3; 8 bases align to TRBD2. Unmatched junction bases numbered 13, after V lost 3 bases and J lost 7 bases. The CDR3 covers 16 residues. The germline V gene has CDR1 SGDLS and CDR2 YYNGEE. CDR3: CASSGLGRGGGYTQYF. The CDR3 DNA is TGTGCCAGCAGCGGCCTCGGCCGGGGGGGCGGATATACGCAGTATTTT.

This chain connects TRBV27 to TRBJ2-7; 9 nucleotides align to TRBD2. With V trimmed by 2 bases and J by 4 bases, 3 bases remained unmatched. Germline-derived CDR1 and CDR2 are MNHEY and SMNVEV (reference sequence). The CDR3 runs to 14 residues. The CDR3 nucleotides are TGTGCCAGCAGTTTAAGAGGACTAGCGTACGAGCAGTACTTC. It is translated as CASSLRGLAYEQYF.

The V and J genes are TRBV19 and TRBJ2-1, with a tentative D call TRBD1 (6 bases). Trimming took off 0 bases at V and 4 bases at J, with 13 bases between the two ends. Germline V CDR1 and CDR2: LNHDA, SQIVND (reference sequence). There are 16 residues in the CDR3. The chain's CDR3 is CASSIEGDIRYNEQFF. CDR3 in DNA: TGTGCCAGTAGTATAGAAGGGGACATTCGGTACAATGAGCAGTTCTTC.

CDR3 amino acids: CASSEAEWNTEAFF. The CDR3 DNA sequence: TGTGCCAGCAGTGAAGCGGAGTGGAACACTGAAGCTTTCTTT. This rearrangement joins TRBV2 to TRBJ1-1; D is ambiguous. Trimming left V 0 bases short and J 1 base short, with 6 bases between. The CDR3 extends over 14 amino acids. Germline lookup yields CDR1 SNHLY and CDR2 FYNNEI.

The rearrangement uses TRBV7-8 and TRBJ2-1; 9 nucleotides align to TRBD2. The CDR3 is made up of 15 amino acids. Germline V gene data show CDR1 as SGHVS and CDR2 as FQNEAQ. The junction had 12 bases not matched to a gene; V was cut back by 0 bases and J by 15 bases. The CDR3 DNA reads TGTGCCAGCAGCTTAGCGCTTCTAGCGGGAAACCCCCCGTTCTTC. It encodes CASSLALLAGNPPFF.

This chain links TRBV29-1 with TRBJ2-7; 7 bases match TRBD1. The ends lost 3 bases at V and 2 bases at J; junction bases unmatched: 4. Germline CDR1 SQVTM, CDR2 ANQGSEA. The length of the CDR3 is 13 residues. The CDR3 coding sequence is TGCAGCGTTGACGGGGACAGAGCCTACGAGCAGTACTTC. Translating gives CSVDGDRAYEQYF.

The V and J genes are TRBV7-2 and TRBJ2-3; 7 nucleotides match TRBD2. Germline V lookup: CDR1 SGHTA, CDR2 FQGNSA. The CDR3 covers 16 residues. The V and J ends lost 5 bases and 6 bases, in that order; junction bases with no gene match: 14. CDR3 loop: CASSPVVGGLADTQYF. The CDR3 DNA reads TGTGCCAGCAGCCCCGTAGTCGGGGGGTTAGCTGATACGCAGTATTTT.